This is a list of T cell receptor beta chains from one sample in a study of cytomegalovirus exposure and HLA in healthy donors. Generated by immunoSEQ multiplex PCR, the TCRdb table keeps only in-frame clones and is missing some. The table lists about 110,000 clones, about 70% of them singletons. Sequencing was carried out using PBMCs. The source of these receptors is a man aged 30 to 45 in good health and CMV-seronegative. Each CDR3 is given with its conserved first and last residue. D genes are given only for firm matches. Clone size appears in some rows only: once, few, many, or a class for an expanded clone.

j_call d_call v_call clone_size cdr3_aa cdr3_nt
TRBJ2-2 . TRBV7-9 few CASSRTAPGELFF TGTGCCAGCAGCCGTACAGCTCCCGGGGAGCTGTTTTTT
TRBJ2-7 TRBD2 TRBV29-1 . CSVEDPGLAVDVGTYEQYF TGCAGCGTTGAAGACCCGGGACTAGCGGTGGACGTGGGAACCTACGAGCAGTACTTC
TRBJ2-3 . TRBV19 . CASSPLQGSTDTQYF TGTGCCAGTAGCCCCCTTCAGGGGAGCACAGATACGCAGTATTTT
TRBJ1-3 . TRBV7-2 . CASSLGPLGSGNTIYF TGTGCCAGCAGCTTAGGGCCGCTTGGCTCTGGAAACACCATATATTTT
TRBJ2-3 TRBD2 TRBV5-8 few CASSSLSRGGSDTQYF TGTGCCAGCAGCTCCCTTAGCCGCGGGGGTTCAGATACGCAGTATTTT
TRBJ1-5 TRBD1 TRBV2 . CASKGRGYGSRPQHF TGTGCCAGCAAAGGCAGGGGGTATGGTTCCCGGCCCCAGCATTTT
TRBJ2-7 TRBD2 TRBV7-8 . CASSPLADYEQYF TGTGCCAGCAGCCCACTAGCGGACTACGAGCAGTACTTC
TRBJ2-3 TRBD2 TRBV5-1 few CASSLALAGGGSDTQYF TGCGCCAGCAGCTTGGCCTTGGCGGGAGGTGGGTCAGATACGCAGTATTTT
TRBJ1-5 TRBD1 TRBV19 . CASGYRDRGNQPQHF TGTGCCAGTGGATACCGGGACAGGGGGAATCAGCCCCAGCATTTT
TRBJ2-2 . TRBV5-1 . CASSLGQDTGELFF TGCGCCAGCAGCTTGGGACAGGACACCGGGGAGCTGTTTTTT
TRBJ2-2 TRBD2 TRBV5-4 . CASTRGVNTGELFF TGTGCCAGCACACGGGGGGTGAACACCGGGGAGCTGTTTTTT
TRBJ2-3 TRBD2 TRBV11-3 . CASSQRRSGSVRDTQYF TGTGCCAGCAGCCAACGCCGAAGCGGGAGTGTAAGGGATACGCAGTATTTT
TRBJ2-7 TRBD2 TRBV5-1 . CASSWGVSGSDYEQYF TGCGCCAGCAGCTGGGGGGTTAGCGGGAGCGACTACGAGCAGTACTTC
TRBJ1-2 . TRBV30 . CAWSVPTEGVYGYTF TGTGCCTGGAGTGTACCCACAGAGGGCGTATATGGCTACACCTTC
TRBJ2-1 TRBD2 TRBV11-1 . CASSSGTSGPEQFF TGTGCCAGCAGCTCTGGGACTAGCGGTCCTGAGCAGTTCTTC
TRBJ2-3 . TRBV11-2 . CASSSAGLTDTQYF TGTGCCAGCAGCTCCGCGGGGCTCACAGATACGCAGTATTTT
TRBJ2-2 TRBD1 TRBV7-6 . CASSKGQGAHTGELFF TGTGCCAGCAGCAAAGGACAGGGGGCTCATACCGGGGAGCTGTTTTTT
TRBJ2-1 TRBD2 TRBV7-2 . CASSLDGQREYDEQFF TGTGCCAGCAGCTTAGACGGCCAGCGGGAGTACGATGAGCAGTTCTTC
TRBJ2-7 . TRBV19 . CASSVQDKANYEQYF TGTGCCAGTAGTGTCCAGGACAAGGCCAACTACGAGCAGTACTTC
TRBJ2-2 . TRBV11-3 few CASSPRAGELFF TGTGCCAGCAGCCCGAGGGCCGGGGAGCTGTTTTTT
TRBJ1-5 TRBD1 TRBV5-6 . CASSYGQGRVSSQPQHF TGTGCCAGCAGCTACGGACAGGGGCGTGTTTCTAGTCAGCCCCAGCATTTT
TRBJ2-5 . TRBV5-6 . CASSPKGVGRPETQYF TGTGCCAGCAGCCCAAAGGGGGTAGGACGCCCAGAGACCCAGTACTTC